In this sample, the clone carrying this T cell receptor (beta chain) turned up once. The CDR3 is 15 amino acids. Germline loops: CDR1 MNHNS, CDR2 SASEGT. J lost 2 bases, V lost 2 bases, and 2 bases had no gene match. This record comes from a study of cytomegalovirus exposure and HLA in healthy donors. Study background: In terms of ancestry, the Caucasian-associated cluster contained about four fifths of the roughly 400 genotyped donors.

PCR amplification relied on 60 Vbeta primers (plus 13 Jbeta primers). TCRdb's table, derived via immunoSEQ multiplex PCR, lists solely in-frame clones and lacks some. The table lists around 200,000 clones, roughly 80% of them singletons, with more than 1.5% in the top ten. This clonotype was sampled from a man aged 50 or older in good health and CMV-seronegative. What was sequenced was PBMCs. This chain joins TRBV6-1 and TRBJ2-1, with 8 bases identical to TRBD2. In nucleotides, the CDR3 is TGTGCCAGCAGTGAACGGGGGGGACCCTACAATGAGCAGTTCTTC. Translating it yields CASSERGGPYNEQFF.